Listed here are 10 T cell receptor beta chains from one sample, sequenced in a study of blood T cell repertoires in COVID-19. Profiled with immunoSEQ multiplex PCR; TCRdb holds only in-frame clones, not every one. The sample comprises about 160,000 clones, 75% to 90% of which are singletons, and 3% to 4% rests with the top ten. Material for sequencing was PBMCs or T cells enriched from blood (not recorded which). Every receptor here comes from an older woman who had recovered from COVID-19.

V is TRBV15 and J is TRBJ1-2; D gene unclear. Germline V CDR1 and CDR2: LNHNV, YYDKDF (reference sequence). Trimming removed 0 bases at V and 2 bases at J, with 7 bases between. The CDR3 loop spans 14 amino acids. The CDR3 DNA sequence: TGTGCCACCAGCAGAGATCCGCAGAACTATGGCTACACCTTC. Its protein is CATSRDPQNYGYTF.

The chain recombines TRBV6-1 with TRBJ1-5; unclear D gene. The CDR3 is made up of 15 amino acids. V was shortened by 3 bases and J by 1 base, with 10 bases between the two germline ends. From germline, CDR1 is MNHNS and CDR2 SASEGT. CDR3 in DNA: TGTGCCAGCAGTGACGATTCGGGGAGCAATCAGCCCCAGCATTTT. The encoded protein is CASSDDSGSNQPQHF.

Only a few counts were recorded for this clone. The chain is built from TRBV9 and TRBJ2-1; D is undetermined. This CDR3 comprises 13 residues. Germline V gene lookup returns CDR1 SGDLS and CDR2 YYNGEE. The V end lost 4 bases, the J end lost 2 bases, and 7 bases lay between the germline ends. CDR3 in amino acids: CASSPSTYNEQFF. The DNA of the CDR3 is TGTGCCAGCAGCCCAAGCACCTACAATGAGCAGTTCTTC. Together with reference TRBV9 and TRBJ2-1, the CDR3 gives the full variable domain: DSGVTQTPKHLITATGQRVTLRCSPRSGDLSVYWYQQSLDQGLQFLIQYYNGEERAKGNILERFSAQQFPDLHSELNLSSLELGDSALYFCASSPSTYNEQFFGPGTRLTVL.

V gene TRBV3-1 (or the pseudogene TRBV3-2) combines with J gene TRBJ2-3, with D possibly matching TRBD1 (5 bases). V shed 3 bases and J shed 0 bases, with 13 bases lying between them. The CDR3 totals 16 residues. Germline V gives CDR1 LGHDT, CDR2 YNNKEL (reference sequence). The CDR3 region is CASSHLGEVSTDTQYF. In DNA form, the CDR3 reads TGTGCCAGCAGCCACTTAGGGGAAGTTAGCACAGATACGCAGTATTTT.

The chain has TRBV5-8 and TRBJ2-1; 11 bases match TRBD1. CDR3 size: 16 residues. V was clipped by 6 bases and J by 1 base; unmatched bases: 6. Germline values: CDR1 SGHTS, CDR2 YDEGEE. CDR3: CASIGQGAVSYNEQFF. The CDR3 DNA follows: TGTGCCAGCATTGGACAGGGGGCTGTTTCCTACAATGAGCAGTTCTTC.

The rearrangement uses TRBV11-1 and TRBJ2-7; possibly TRBD1 for D (5 bases). Looked up from germline, CDR1 is SGHAT and CDR2 is FQDESV (reference sequence). This CDR3 has 13 amino acids. The ends were cut back, 3 bases at V and 3 bases at J, with 9 bases in the middle. This CDR3 reads CASSFTQGYEQYF. The CDR3 DNA is TGTGCCAGCAGCTTCACTCAGGGCTACGAGCAGTACTTC.

The chain joins TRBV30 to TRBJ1-6; D call uncertain. Germline V CDR1 and CDR2: GTSNPN, SVGIG (reference sequence). V gave up 6 bases and J gave up 0 bases, with 18 bases separating them. This CDR3 comprises 17 residues. Here the CDR3 DNA reads TGTGCCTGCGCCCGCGGTAGGCCGAGCTCCTATAATTCACCCCTCCACTTT. Its translation is CACARGRPSSYNSPLHF.

This clone has a single count. In DNA, the CDR3 is TGTGCCAGCAGCTTTTCGGGTCTGGTGCGGGGAAACACCATATATTTT. Encoded protein: CASSFSGLVRGNTIYF. This chain links TRBV5-4 with TRBJ1-3, with no clear D. With 2 bases removed from V and 4 bases from J, the gap between germline ends came to 16 bases. The CDR3 contains 16 residues. Germline assignment: CDR1 SGHNT and CDR2 YYREEE (reference sequence).

CDR3 nucleotides: TGCAGCGTGGAGGGAAAGGTATTGGATACGCAGTATTTT. Translating gives CSVEGKVLDTQYF. The chain employs TRBV29-1 and TRBJ2-3, with TRBD2 as a possible D gene (6 bases). V shed 6 bases and J shed 6 bases, with 16 bases lying between them. The CDR3 is 13 amino acids. Germline loops: CDR1 SQVTM, CDR2 ANQGSEA.

The rearrangement joins TRBV9 to TRBJ1-2, with TRBD1 matching 7 bases. The V gene end was trimmed by 8 bases and the J gene end by 4 bases; junction bases not matched to a gene: 11. Germline values: CDR1 SGDLS, CDR2 YYNGEE. There are 14 residues in the CDR3. The CDR3 DNA follows: TGTGCCAGTCTTTTACAGGGGTCGCGCTATGGCTACACCTTC. Translation: CASLLQGSRYGYTF.